These 24 T cell receptor beta chains were all obtained from the same sample, sequenced in a study of post-analysis software for immune sequencing data. Findings and limits, study-wide: TRBV5-6, TRBV5-1 and TRBV20-1 were among roughly five TRBV segments more frequent in patients than controls.

These receptors' targets are unknown. Sequencing libraries made from TCR beta cDNA carried unique molecular identifiers. TCRdb redid the calling of the PCR reads with MiXCR, one entry per CDR3 protein. The sample records about 820,000 distinct CDR3 sequences, about 57% being singletons. The sequencing input was blood. The source of these receptors is a girl aged 5 to 17 with multiple sclerosis.

The chain joins TRBV7-9 to TRBJ2-5; D remains unclear. Germline CDR1 and CDR2: SEHNR and FQNEAQ (reference sequence). The CDR3 contains 15 residues. Trimming cost V 5 bases and J 4 bases, with 17 bases left between them. This CDR3 reads CASSLAPRVRETQYF. DNA for the CDR3: TGTGCCAGCAGCCTCGCTCCACGGGTCAGAGAGACCCAGTACTTC.

The gene calls are TRBV5-1 and TRBJ2-7; TRBD1 aligns across 7 bases. The J segment lost 0 bases and the V segment lost 3 bases, leaving 6 bases of the junction unmatched. This CDR3 contains 15 residues. CDR1 and CDR2 from the germline V gene are SGHRS and YFSETQ. CDR3 protein: CASSWTGIRSYEQYF. The CDR3 coding sequence is TGCGCCAGCAGCTGGACAGGTATACGCTCCTACGAGCAGTACTTC.

The chain employs TRBV28 and TRBJ1-2; no definite D call. The CDR3 runs to 13 residues. Trimming shortened V by 3 bases and J by 8 bases, and 13 bases separated the two germline ends. Germline assignment: CDR1 MDHEN and CDR2 SYDVKM. This CDR3 is CASSLEAPWGYTF. CDR3 DNA sequence: TGTGCCAGCAGTTTGGAGGCGCCCTGGGGCTACACCTTC.

Only one count was recorded for this clonotype. CDR3 nucleotide sequence: TGCAGTGCTCCGCCCAGACAGGGATCCTACGAGCAGTACTTC. Protein product: CSAPPRQGSYEQYF. The gene calls are TRBV20-1 and TRBJ2-7; 7 positions agree with TRBD1. This CDR3 contains 14 residues. Germline V gene lookup returns CDR1 DFQATT and CDR2 SNEGSKA (reference sequence). V trimming: 5 bases; J trimming: 1 base; junction bases outside the gene matches: 8.

V usage is TRBV9 and J usage is TRBJ2-4; 7 bases agree with TRBD2. CDR3 size: 19 residues. The trim removed 0 bases at V and 0 bases at J, leaving 12 bases unmatched. Germline CDR1 and CDR2: SGDLS and YYNGEE. Here the CDR3 DNA reads TGTGCCAGCAGCGTAGAGTCTAGCGGCTCAGTACTAGCCAAAAACATTCAGTACTTC. Encoded protein: CASSVESSGSVLAKNIQYF. Using reference TRBV9 and TRBJ2-4 for the parts outside the CDR3, the full variable domain is DSGVTQTPKHLITATGQRVTLRCSPRSGDLSVYWYQQSLDQGLQFLIQYYNGEERAKGNILERFSAQQFPDLHSELNLSSLELGDSALYFCASSVESSGSVLAKNIQYFGAGTRLSVL.

The J gene is TRBJ2-1, the V gene TRBV5-1; D is unresolved. CDR3 size: 14 residues. Trimming took off 1 base at V and 6 bases at J, with 11 bases between the two ends. Germline V gene sequence: CDR1 SGHRS, CDR2 YFSETQ. This CDR3 reads CASSLTAGANEQFF. In DNA, the CDR3 is TGCGCCAGCAGCTTGACGGCAGGCGCCAATGAGCAGTTCTTC.

The chain has TRBV29-1 and TRBJ2-5, with 8 bases that match TRBD1. The CDR3 consists of 12 residues. The V gene's germline CDR1 is SQVTM and CDR2 ANQGSEA. With V trimmed by 6 bases and J by 3 bases, 3 bases remained unmatched. CDR3 sequence (DNA): TGCAGCGTCGCGGACAGGGAAGAGACCCAGTACTTC. Translating it yields CSVADREETQYF.

The genes are TRBV6-5 and TRBJ1-1; possibly TRBD1 for D (6 bases). V gave up 0 bases and J gave up 0 bases, with 14 bases separating them. The CDR3 has 17 amino acids. Germline values: CDR1 MNHEY, CDR2 SVGAGI. The CDR3 sequence is CASSYSRGGGMNTEAFF. CDR3 nucleotides: TGTGCCAGCAGTTACTCGAGGGGGGGAGGGATGAACACTGAAGCTTTCTTT.

The chain joins TRBV6-2 or TRBV6-3 to TRBJ2-7, with D possibly being TRBD1 (5 bases). V lost 2 bases to trimming and J lost 0 bases, with 14 bases between them. Germline V gives CDR1 MNHEY, CDR2 SVGEGT. This CDR3 region has 16 residues. The DNA for the CDR3 is TGTGCCAGCAGTTACGACAGACGGCCTCACTCCTACGAGCAGTACTTC. Translated: CASSYDRRPHSYEQYF.

This clonotype was detected once. CDR3 sequence reads: CASSVGREETQYF. The CDR3 nucleotides are TGTGCCAGCAGTGTGGGCAGGGAAGAGACCCAGTACTTC. The genes are TRBV2 and TRBJ2-5; the D gene is possibly TRBD1 (5 bases). V lost 4 bases to trimming and J lost 3 bases, with 9 bases between them. This CDR3 region has 13 residues. Germline lookup yields CDR1 SNHLY and CDR2 FYNNEI.

This clonotype occurred a few times. The V gene is TRBV20-1, the J gene TRBJ2-7; no firm D call. The CDR3 has 13 amino acids. V lost 4 bases and J 7 bases, leaving 17 bases between the germline ends. Germline V lookup: CDR1 DFQATT, CDR2 SNEGSKA (reference sequence). Written as DNA, the CDR3 is TGCAGTGCTAACGGCCAGCCACTTGGGGAGCAGTACTTC. Residues: CSANGQPLGEQYF.

In its sample, this clonotype was seen a few times. Germline is not matched at one junction end, which may reflect a read error. The V and J genes are TRBV5-1 and TRBJ2-1; no firm D call. Germline V CDR1 and CDR2: SGHRS, YFSETQ. The CDR3 is 12 residues long. In nucleotides, the CDR3 is TGCGCCAGCAGCGTCAAGGGCGATGAGCAGTTCTTT. Its protein product is CASSVKGDEQFF.

This chain joins TRBV27 and TRBJ2-5; weak D call: TRBD2 (5 bases). The DNA end is more similar to TRBJ2-7, so the J call may be wrong. The CDR3 has 14 residues. The V gene's germline CDR1 is MNHEY and CDR2 SMNVEV (reference sequence). The DNA of the CDR3 is TGTGCCAGCAGTTGGGAAGGGATTAGCGACGAGCAGTACTTC. This sequence encodes CASSWEGISDEQYF.

The sample holds a few counts of this clonotype. The rearrangement joins TRBV2 to TRBJ1-2, with a possible D match to TRBD1 (5 bases). V was cut by 6 bases and J by 8 bases, with 19 bases left in between. Germline CDR1 reads SNHLY; CDR2 reads FYNNEI. CDR3 length equals 14 residues. CDR3 protein: CASSPPGILGGYTF. The DNA of the CDR3 is TGTGCCAGCAGCCCCCCAGGGATCCTTGGGGGCTACACCTTC.

This CDR3 is CASSLMGRHYEQYF. In DNA, the CDR3 is TGTGCCAGCAGCTTAATGGGACGGCACTACGAGCAGTACTTC. The chain joins TRBV7-8 to TRBJ2-4; perhaps D is TRBD1 or TRBD2 (5 bases each). Near its end, the DNA agrees better with TRBJ2-7, so the J call may be wrong. The germline V gene has CDR1 SGHVS and CDR2 FQNEAQ. This CDR3 contains 14 residues.

The V and J genes are TRBV20-1 and TRBJ2-3; D possibly corresponds to TRBD1 (6 bases). The CDR3 contains 14 residues. The V end lost 6 bases, the J end lost 4 bases, and 17 bases lay between the germline ends. Germline assignment: CDR1 DFQATT and CDR2 SNEGSKA (reference sequence). The CDR3 is CSAPTGLVADTQYF. CDR3 nucleotide sequence: TGCAGTGCACCCACAGGGTTGGTAGCAGATACGCAGTATTTT.

The table lists this clonotype with a few counts. This chain uses TRBV9 with TRBJ1-2; D unclear. Germline V CDR1 and CDR2: SGDLS, YYNGEE. V gave up 2 bases and J gave up 0 bases, with 11 bases separating them. The CDR3 runs 15 residues. CDR3 sequence: CASSVSRLTNYGYTF. CDR3 DNA: TGTGCCAGCAGCGTCTCTAGACTAACTAACTATGGCTACACCTTC.

The gene calls are TRBV10-3 and TRBJ1-5; D gene unclear. Germline lookup yields CDR1 ENHRY and CDR2 SYGVKD. Trimming took 5 bases from V and 6 from J, leaving 20 bases between them. This CDR3 has 16 residues. The CDR3 protein is CAISPGIRGIGQPQHF. CDR3 sequence (DNA): TGTGCCATCAGTCCGGGAATCAGAGGGATCGGTCAGCCCCAGCATTTT.

This CDR3 is CASSLPGKTQYF. The CDR3 DNA is TGTGCCAGCAGCCTCCCGGGGAAGACCCAGTACTTC. V is TRBV13 and J is TRBJ2-5; D is possibly TRBD2 (5 bases). The CDR3 loop spans 12 amino acids. The V end was cut by 5 bases, the J end by 6 bases, with 10 bases between. Germline assignment: CDR1 PRHDT and CDR2 FYEKMQ (reference sequence).

The chain combines TRBV29-1 with TRBJ2-7; 7 nucleotides line up with TRBD1. CDR1 SQVTM and CDR2 ANQGSEA come from the germline V gene. Trimming took 8 bases from V and 5 from J; bases not matched to a gene: 9. The CDR3 sequence is 12 residues long. This chain's CDR3 is CSTRQGSDEQYF. CDR3 nucleotides: TGCAGCACCCGACAGGGCAGCGACGAGCAGTACTTC.

The rearrangement links TRBV6-4 to TRBJ2-1, with 10 bases that match TRBD2. Germline-derived CDR1 and CDR2 are MRHNA and SNTAGT. This CDR3 has 15 amino acids. V was pared by 6 bases and J by 5 bases, with 7 bases of the junction left unmatched. This CDR3 reads CASSATSGAHNEQFF. DNA of the CDR3: TGTGCCAGCAGCGCCACTAGCGGGGCCCACAATGAGCAGTTCTTC.

This clonotype was seen more than once but under ten times. The chain joins TRBV27 to TRBJ2-1; no clear D gene. The V end was cut by 5 bases, the J end by 5 bases, with 7 bases between. Germline V lookup: CDR1 MNHEY, CDR2 SMNVEV (reference sequence). The CDR3 loop spans 12 amino acids. As DNA, the CDR3 is TGTGCCAGCAGTCGACGAGACAATGAGCAGTTCTTC. Translation: CASSRRDNEQFF.

This clonotype has just one count. This chain connects TRBV20-1 to TRBJ2-3, with TRBD2 matching 10 bases. Per the germline V gene, CDR1 is DFQATT and CDR2 is SNEGSKA (reference sequence). V lost 7 bases and J lost 5; bases outside the gene matches: 6. This CDR3 region has 13 residues. CDR3 in DNA: TGCAGTGTACTAGCGGGGAGTGGAGATACGCAGTATTTT. It specifies CSVLAGSGDTQYF.

This chain links TRBV12-5 with TRBJ1-2; 8 positions match TRBD1. The CDR3 sequence is 15 residues long. Germline V gene lookup returns CDR1 LGHNT and CDR2 FRNRAP. V gave up 1 base and J gave up 8 bases; unmatched junction bases: 9. The CDR3 loop reads CASGLDDRDRSGYTF. The CDR3 coding sequence is TGTGCTAGTGGTTTGGACGACCGGGACAGGTCCGGCTACACCTTC.